One sample yielded the 6 T cell receptor beta chains listed below, sequenced in a study of Graves' ophthalmopathy and Graves' hyperthyroidism. Amplified material comprised TCR beta CDR3 regions derived from RNA transcripts. RT-PCR with HTBI primers came first, then second-round multiplex PCR. TCRdb re-called the multiplex PCR reads with MiXCR, one entry per CDR3 protein. The sample has 450,000 or so distinct CDR3 sequences; around an eighth are singletons. Input material: blood. Receptors were obtained from a woman aged 30 to 39 with Graves' ophthalmopathy.

This clonotype was observed a few times. The V call is TRBV3-1, the J call TRBJ1-6; D might be TRBD1 (5 bases). Trimming removed 0 bases from V and 14 bases from J, with 11 bases in between. Germline CDR1 is LGHDT and CDR2 is YNNKEL (reference sequence). This CDR3 has 13 amino acids. This CDR3 reads CASSQDSGTSLHF. CDR3 coding DNA: TGTGCCAGCAGCCAAGATTCGGGGACGTCCCTCCACTTT.

The table lists this clonotype with many counts. The chain couples TRBV6-5 to TRBJ2-5; D possibly corresponds to TRBD1 (5 bases). This CDR3 is built from 14 residues. CDR1 MNHEY and CDR2 SVGAGI come from the germline V gene. Trimming stripped 6 bases from V and 4 bases from J, with 15 bases between. The CDR3 DNA follows: TGTGCCAGCAGCTGGGCGCAGGGTCCAGAGACCCAGTACTTC. Encoded protein: CASSWAQGPETQYF.

The CDR3 DNA is TGCGCCAGCAGCCAGCTCCCGTCTAACCTCAACACTGAAGCTTTCTTT. As protein: CASSQLPSNLNTEAFF. The chain links TRBV4-1 to TRBJ1-1; D gene uncertain. The germline V gene encodes CDR1 MGHRA and CDR2 YSYEKL. V was cut by 3 bases and J by 2 bases, with 16 bases left in between. The CDR3 has 16 residues.

This clonotype was seen at least ten times. J is TRBJ1-5 and V is TRBV28; D might be TRBD1 (5 bases). The CDR3 contains 17 residues. The V end was cut by 3 bases, the J end by 0 bases, with 15 bases between. CDR1 and CDR2 from the germline V gene are MDHEN and SYDVKM. CDR3 bases: TGTGCCAGCAGTTTGGGGTCACTAGGGACTAGCAATCAGCCCCAGCATTTT. Its translation is CASSLGSLGTSNQPQHF.

This chain connects TRBV6-1 to TRBJ1-2; perhaps TRBD1 as D (5 bases). The CDR3 has 15 amino acids. V was shortened by 9 bases and J by 6 bases, with 23 bases between the two germline ends. Germline CDR1 is MNHNS and CDR2 is SASEGT. The CDR3 region is CASRDPTMDGHGYTF. The CDR3 nucleotides read TGTGCCAGTCGGGACCCTACAATGGACGGCCATGGCTACACCTTC.

The sample holds many counts of this clonotype. The rearrangement joins TRBV12-3 or TRBV12-4 to TRBJ1-5; TRBD1 aligns across 8 bases. V lost 6 bases, J lost 14 bases, and 12 bases stayed unmatched. The CDR3 totals 13 residues. This CDR3 is CASRLGMSGQEHF. The CDR3 nucleotides read TGTGCCAGCAGGTTGGGGATGTCGGGACAGGAGCATTTT.